The sequence of this TCR beta chain was determined in a study of blood T cells in healthy people across ages. The CDR3 has 15 residues. Sample-barcoded 5' priming and a J-beta primer mix drove a second PCR of about 7 to 12 cycles. TCRdb re-called the 5' RACE reads through MiXCR, storing one row per CDR3 protein. The table lists 850,000 or so distinct CDR3 sequences, about 28% of them singletons. Remarks on this clonotype: Compared with germline, one end of the junction differs, possibly owing to a read error.

The TCR sequence derives from a woman of 80 years or more in good health. The rearrangement uses TRBV12-3 or TRBV12-4 and TRBJ2-3; D may be TRBD1 (7 bases). Material for sequencing was blood. The CDR3 DNA reads as TGTGCCAGCACCCAGGGGGGACTGAGCACAGATGCGCAGTATTTT. It encodes CASTQGGLSTDAQYF.